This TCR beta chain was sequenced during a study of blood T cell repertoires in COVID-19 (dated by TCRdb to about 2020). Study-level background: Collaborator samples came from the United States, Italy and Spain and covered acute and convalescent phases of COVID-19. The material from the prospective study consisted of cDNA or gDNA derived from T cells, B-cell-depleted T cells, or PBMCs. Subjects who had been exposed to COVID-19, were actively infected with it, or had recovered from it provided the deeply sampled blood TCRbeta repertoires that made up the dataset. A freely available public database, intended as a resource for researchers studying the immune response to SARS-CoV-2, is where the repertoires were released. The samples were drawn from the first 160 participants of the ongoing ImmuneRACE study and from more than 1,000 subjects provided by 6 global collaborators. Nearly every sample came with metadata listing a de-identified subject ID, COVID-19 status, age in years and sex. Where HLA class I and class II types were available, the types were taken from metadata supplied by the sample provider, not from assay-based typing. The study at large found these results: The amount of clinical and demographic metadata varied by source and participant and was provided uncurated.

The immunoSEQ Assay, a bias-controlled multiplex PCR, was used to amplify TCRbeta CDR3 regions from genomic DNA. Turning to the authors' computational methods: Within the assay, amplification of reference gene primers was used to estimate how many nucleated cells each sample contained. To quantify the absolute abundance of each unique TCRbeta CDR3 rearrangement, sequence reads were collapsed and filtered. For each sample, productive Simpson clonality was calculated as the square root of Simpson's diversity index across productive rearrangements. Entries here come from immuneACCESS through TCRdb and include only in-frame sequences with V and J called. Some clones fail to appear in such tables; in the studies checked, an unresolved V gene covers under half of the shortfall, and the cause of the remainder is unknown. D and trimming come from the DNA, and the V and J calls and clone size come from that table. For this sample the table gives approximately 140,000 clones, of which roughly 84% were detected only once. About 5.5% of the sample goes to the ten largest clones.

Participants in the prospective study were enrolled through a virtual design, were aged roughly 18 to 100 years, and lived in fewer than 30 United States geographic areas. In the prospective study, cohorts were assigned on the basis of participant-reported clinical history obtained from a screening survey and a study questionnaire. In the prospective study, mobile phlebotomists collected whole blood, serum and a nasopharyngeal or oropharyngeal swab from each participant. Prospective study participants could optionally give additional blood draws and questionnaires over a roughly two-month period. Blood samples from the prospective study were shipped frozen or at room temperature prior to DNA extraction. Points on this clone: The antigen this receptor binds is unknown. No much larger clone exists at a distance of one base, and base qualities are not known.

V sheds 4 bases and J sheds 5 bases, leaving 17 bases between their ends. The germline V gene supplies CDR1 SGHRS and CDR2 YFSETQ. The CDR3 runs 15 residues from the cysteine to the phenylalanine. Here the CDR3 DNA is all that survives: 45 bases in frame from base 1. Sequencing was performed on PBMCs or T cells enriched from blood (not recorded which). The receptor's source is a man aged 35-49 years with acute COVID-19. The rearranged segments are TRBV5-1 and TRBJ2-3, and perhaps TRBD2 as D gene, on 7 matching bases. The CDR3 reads CASSPGGPLEDTQYF. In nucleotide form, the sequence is TGCGCCAGCAGCCCCGGGGGGCCCCTGGAAGATACGCAGTATTTT.